The 19 T cell receptor beta chains below come from one sample, sequenced in a study of neurological immune-mediated disorders. TCRdb re-called the 5' RACE reads through MiXCR, storing one row per CDR3 protein. Of tens of thousands of distinct CDR3 sequences in the sample, roughly 3.2% are singletons; the top ten hold approximately 3.7%. The sequenced material came from PBMCs. The receptors derive from a man aged 40-50 years with multiple sclerosis.

This clonotype was seen repeatedly, ten times or more. The rearrangement uses TRBV10-3 and TRBJ2-7; D remains unclear. From germline, CDR1 is ENHRY and CDR2 SYGVKD. CDR3 size: 13 residues. Deletions cut 0 bases from V and 3 bases from J, with 6 bases between. In DNA form, the CDR3 reads TGTGCCATCAGTGAGTCAGGCGGCTACGAGCAGTACTTC. This sequence encodes CAISESGGYEQYF.

This clonotype was observed many times. A read error is possible here, since a much larger clone lies one base away. The chain couples TRBV7-9 to TRBJ2-4, with no clear D. V was clipped by 4 bases and J by 10 bases, with 11 bases between them. CDR3 length: 12 amino acids. Per germline, CDR1 SEHNR and CDR2 FQNEAQ (reference sequence). CDR3 sequence (DNA): TGTGCCAGCAGCTCCCTTGGTGAAATTCAGTACTTC. Its protein product is CASSSLGEIQYF.

At least ten counts were recorded for this clonotype. The genes are TRBV7-2 and TRBJ2-5; 7 nucleotides agree with TRBD2. The V gene's germline CDR1 is SGHTA and CDR2 FQGNSA. The J segment lost 2 bases and the V segment lost 1 base, leaving 7 bases of the junction unmatched. The CDR3 runs 16 residues. The CDR3 nucleotides read TGTGCCAGCAGCTTAGGACGCAGCGGGGTTCAAGAGACCCAGTACTTC. Protein sequence: CASSLGRSGVQETQYF. The entire variable domain, with the rest obtained from reference TRBV7-2 and TRBJ2-5, is as follows: GAGVSQSPSNKVTEKGKDVELRCDPISGHTALYWYRQSLGQGLEFLIYFQGNSAPDKSGLPSDRFSAERTGGSVSTLTIQRTQQEDSAVYLCASSLGRSGVQETQYFGPGTRLLVL.

This clonotype was counted at least ten times. The chain employs TRBV10-1 and TRBJ2-2; unclear D gene. Trimming cost V 2 bases and J 6 bases, with 10 bases left between them. This CDR3 is built from 14 residues. CDR1 and CDR2 (germline): WNHNN, SYGVQD (reference sequence). CDR3 sequence reads: CASSEAGISGELFF. CDR3 nucleotides: TGCGCCAGCAGTGAGGCCGGCATCTCCGGGGAGCTGTTTTTT.

This clonotype has a count of ten or more. This chain connects TRBV9 to TRBJ1-6; D gene unclear. The V gene lost 0 bases and the J gene lost 11 bases, with 6 bases spanning the gap. The CDR3 contains 12 residues. CDR1 and CDR2 (germline): SGDLS, YYNGEE. The CDR3 nucleotides are TGTGCCAGCAGCGTAGAGGATCCACCCCTCCACTTT. Translating it yields CASSVEDPPLHF. The entire variable domain, with the rest obtained from reference TRBV9 and TRBJ1-6, is as follows: DSGVTQTPKHLITATGQRVTLRCSPRSGDLSVYWYQQSLDQGLQFLIQYYNGEERAKGNILERFSAQQFPDLHSELNLSSLELGDSALYFCASSVEDPPLHFGNGTRLTVT.

This clonotype was recorded at least ten times. The chain uses TRBV29-1 and TRBJ2-7; a possible D gene is TRBD1 (7 bases). Trimming took 6 bases from V and 0 from J, leaving 12 bases between them. The CDR3 is 13 amino acids. CDR1 is SQVTM and CDR2 is ANQGSEA in the germline V gene. As DNA, the CDR3 is TGCAGCGTCGCGGGACAGAGCTCCTACGAGCAGTACTTC. It translates to CSVAGQSSYEQYF.

This clonotype was seen ten or more times. The chain carries TRBV5-6 and TRBJ1-1; no clear D. This CDR3 contains 13 residues. V was trimmed by 5 bases and J by 1 base, leaving 9 bases between them. Germline V CDR1 and CDR2: SGHDT, YYEEEE. The CDR3 nucleotides are TGTGCCAGCAGAGATGGCTGGAACACTGAAGCTTTCTTT. Translating it yields CASRDGWNTEAFF.

This clonotype was counted many times. The gene calls are TRBV20-1 and TRBJ2-5, with TRBD2 identical over 7 bases. After removal of 0 bases from V and 1 base from J, the junction contained 5 bases not matched to a gene. CDR1 is DFQATT and CDR2 is SNEGSKA in the germline V gene (reference sequence). This CDR3 is built from 15 residues. The CDR3 coding sequence is TGCAGTGCTAGAGATCGAACTAGCGCCCAAGAGACCCAGTACTTC. Its protein product is CSARDRTSAQETQYF.

This clonotype was recorded at least ten times. The V and J genes are TRBV12-3 or TRBV12-4 and TRBJ2-1; D unresolved. V was cut by 3 bases and J by 7 bases, with 7 bases left in between. The CDR3 spans 12 residues. The CDR3: CASSFGVNEQFF. For the CDR3, the DNA is TGTGCCAGCAGTTTTGGGGTAAATGAGCAGTTCTTC.

The chain is built from TRBV5-6 and TRBJ1-4; weak D call: TRBD1 (5 bases). Germline V gene data show CDR1 as SGHDT and CDR2 as YYEEEE. The CDR3 is made up of 15 amino acids. V dropped 4 bases and J dropped 0 bases, with 10 bases sitting between them. In DNA form, the CDR3 reads TGTGCCAGCAGCACAACAGGATCAACTAATGAAAAACTGTTTTTT. It is translated as CASSTTGSTNEKLFF.

Many counts were recorded for this clonotype. The rearrangement joins TRBV25-1 to TRBJ2-7; D might be TRBD1 (5 bases). CDR3 length: 14 amino acids. V was cut by 4 bases and J by 2 bases, with 12 bases left in between. Per germline, CDR1 MGHDK and CDR2 SYGVNS. DNA of the CDR3: TGTGCCAGCAGTGTCCCGACAGTTCCCTACGAGCAGTACTTC. Encoded protein: CASSVPTVPYEQYF.

This clonotype has a count of ten or more. The chain has TRBV7-9 and TRBJ2-7; 8 bases fit TRBD2. This CDR3 comprises 14 residues. The germline V gene encodes CDR1 SEHNR and CDR2 FQNEAQ (reference sequence). V was pared by 5 bases and J by 10 bases, with 13 bases of the junction left unmatched. Here the CDR3 DNA reads TGTGCCAGCAGCCGGGAGGGACTCGGGAACTCTCAGTACTTC. Translated: CASSREGLGNSQYF.

This clonotype showed up many times. DNA for the CDR3: TGTGCCAGCAGCTGGGGACAGGGCAGGACCTACGAGCAGTACTTC. Translating it yields CASSWGQGRTYEQYF. The gene calls are TRBV7-6 and TRBJ2-7; 9 bases match TRBD1. There are 15 residues in the CDR3. Germline CDR1 and CDR2: SGHVS and FNYEAQ. The ends lost 4 bases at V and 2 bases at J; junction bases unmatched: 6.

This clonotype has a count of ten or more. The CDR3 region has the DNA TGCGCCAGCAGTAGGAGACAGGGTAACACTGAAGCTTTCTTT. This gives the protein CASSRRQGNTEAFF. The chain combines TRBV5-1 with TRBJ1-1; 7 bases fit TRBD1. The CDR3 consists of 14 residues. The J segment lost 2 bases and the V segment lost 5 bases, leaving 6 bases of the junction unmatched. Germline V gives CDR1 SGHRS, CDR2 YFSETQ.

In this sample, this clonotype turned up many times. The chain couples TRBV24-1 to TRBJ1-2; D ambiguous. Per the germline V gene, CDR1 is KGHDR and CDR2 is SFDVKD. The V and J ends lost 9 bases and 10 bases respectively, with 14 bases between them. The CDR3 contains 11 residues. Here the CDR3 reads CATSVYDDYTF. The CDR3 coding sequence is TGTGCCACCTCGGTGTACGACGACTACACCTTC.

This clonotype appeared many times. J is TRBJ2-7 and V is TRBV6-6; D is undetermined. The V end lost 7 bases, the J end lost 2 bases, and 9 bases lay between the germline ends. Germline assignment: CDR1 MNHNY and CDR2 SVGAGI (reference sequence). The CDR3 extends over 12 amino acids. In DNA, the CDR3 is TGTGCCAGCAAGGCACAGACCTACGAGCAGTACTTC. Amino acids: CASKAQTYEQYF.

This clonotype was seen at least ten times. The V call is TRBV6-5, the J call TRBJ2-3; D gene ambiguous. Trimming pared 0 bases from V and 2 bases from J, leaving 6 bases between. CDR3 length equals 14 residues. The germline V gene encodes CDR1 MNHEY and CDR2 SVGAGI. The CDR3 protein is CASSYSRSTDTQYF. CDR3 DNA: TGTGCCAGCAGTTACTCGAGATCCACAGATACGCAGTATTTT.

This clonotype was counted many times. The V call is TRBV6-5, the J call TRBJ1-1; unclear D gene. The CDR3 covers 15 residues. Trimming shortened V by 5 bases and J by 0 bases, and 13 bases separated the two germline ends. The germline V gene encodes CDR1 MNHEY and CDR2 SVGAGI. The CDR3 is CASSPAGGMNTEAFF. CDR3 DNA: TGTGCCAGCAGTCCGGCCGGAGGCATGAACACTGAAGCTTTCTTT.

This clonotype has ten or more counts. The genes are TRBV5-1 and TRBJ2-5; maybe TRBD1 (6 bases). V was cut by 3 bases and J by 0 bases, with 12 bases left in between. The CDR3 covers 15 residues. Germline values: CDR1 SGHRS, CDR2 YFSETQ. The chain's CDR3 is CASSYPQGDQETQYF. The CDR3 DNA follows: TGCGCCAGCAGCTACCCACAGGGTGACCAAGAGACCCAGTACTTC.